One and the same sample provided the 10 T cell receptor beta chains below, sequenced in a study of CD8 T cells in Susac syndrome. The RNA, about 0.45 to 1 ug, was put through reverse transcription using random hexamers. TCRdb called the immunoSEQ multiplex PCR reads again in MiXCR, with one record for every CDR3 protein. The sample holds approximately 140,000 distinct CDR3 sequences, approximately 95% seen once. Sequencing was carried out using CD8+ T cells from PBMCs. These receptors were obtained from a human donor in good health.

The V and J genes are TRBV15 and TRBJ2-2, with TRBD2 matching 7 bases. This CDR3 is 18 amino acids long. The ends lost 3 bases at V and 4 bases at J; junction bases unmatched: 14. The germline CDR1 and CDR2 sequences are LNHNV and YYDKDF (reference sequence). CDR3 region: CATSSLGRLALSTGELFF. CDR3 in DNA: TGTGCCACCAGCAGCTTGGGCAGACTAGCATTGAGCACCGGGGAGCTGTTTTTT.

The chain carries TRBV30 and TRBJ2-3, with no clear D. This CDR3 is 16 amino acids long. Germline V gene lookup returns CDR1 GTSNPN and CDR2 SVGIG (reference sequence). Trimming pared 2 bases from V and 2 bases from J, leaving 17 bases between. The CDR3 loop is CAWSPELNPSTDTQYF. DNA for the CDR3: TGTGCCTGGAGTCCCGAACTGAATCCTTCCACAGATACGCAGTATTTT.

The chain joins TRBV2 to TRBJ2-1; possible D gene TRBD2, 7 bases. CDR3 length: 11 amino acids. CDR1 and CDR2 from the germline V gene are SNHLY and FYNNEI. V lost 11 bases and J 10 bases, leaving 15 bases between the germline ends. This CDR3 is CAAGGGGEQFF. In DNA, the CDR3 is TGTGCCGCCGGAGGGGGAGGGGAGCAGTTCTTC.

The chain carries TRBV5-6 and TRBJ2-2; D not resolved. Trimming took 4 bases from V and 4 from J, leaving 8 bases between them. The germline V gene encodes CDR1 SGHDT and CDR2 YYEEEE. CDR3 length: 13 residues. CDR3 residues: CASSPWGTGELFF. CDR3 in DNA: TGTGCCAGCAGCCCGTGGGGCACCGGGGAGCTGTTTTTT. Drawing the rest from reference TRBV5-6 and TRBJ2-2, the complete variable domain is DAGVTQSPTHLIKTRGQQVTLRCSPKSGHDTVSWYQQALGQGPQFIFQYYEEEERQRGNFPDRFSGHQFPNYSSELNVNALLLGDSALYLCASSPWGTGELFFGEGSRLTVL.

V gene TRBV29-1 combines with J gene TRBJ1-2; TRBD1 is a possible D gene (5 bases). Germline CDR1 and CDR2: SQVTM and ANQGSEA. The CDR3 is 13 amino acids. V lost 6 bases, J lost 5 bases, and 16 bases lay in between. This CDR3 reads CSVPRGVGYGYTF. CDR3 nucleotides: TGCAGCGTCCCCCGGGGGGTCGGGTATGGCTACACCTTC. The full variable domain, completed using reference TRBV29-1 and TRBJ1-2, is SAVISQKPSRDICQRGTSLTIQCQVDSQVTMMFWYRQQPGQSLTLIATANQGSEATYESGFVIDKFPISRPNLTFSTLTVSNMSPEDSSIYLCSVPRGVGYGYTFGSGTRLTVV.

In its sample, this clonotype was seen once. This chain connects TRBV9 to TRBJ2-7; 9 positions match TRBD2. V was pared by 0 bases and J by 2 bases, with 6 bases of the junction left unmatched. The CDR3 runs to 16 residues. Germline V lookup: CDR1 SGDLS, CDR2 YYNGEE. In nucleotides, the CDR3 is TGTGCCAGCAGCGTAGCTGGGGCGGGAGGGCCCTACGAGCAGTACTTC. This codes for CASSVAGAGGPYEQYF.

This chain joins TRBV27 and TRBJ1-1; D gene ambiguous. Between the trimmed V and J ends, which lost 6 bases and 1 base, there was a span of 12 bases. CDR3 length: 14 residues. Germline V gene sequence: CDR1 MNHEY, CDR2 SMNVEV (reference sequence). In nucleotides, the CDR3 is TGTGCCAGCAGCCGCCCTGGAGGGAACACTGAAGCTTTCTTT. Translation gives CASSRPGGNTEAFF.

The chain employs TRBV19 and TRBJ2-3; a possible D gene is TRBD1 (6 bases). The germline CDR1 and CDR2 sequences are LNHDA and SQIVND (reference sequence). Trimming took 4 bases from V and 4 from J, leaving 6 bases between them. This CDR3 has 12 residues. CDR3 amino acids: CASSTGADTQYF. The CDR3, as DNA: TGTGCCAGTAGTACAGGGGCAGATACGCAGTATTTT.

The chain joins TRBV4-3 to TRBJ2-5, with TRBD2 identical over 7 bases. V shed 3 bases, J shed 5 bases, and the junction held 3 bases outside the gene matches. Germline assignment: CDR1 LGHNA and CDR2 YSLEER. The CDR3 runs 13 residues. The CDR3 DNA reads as TGCGCCAGCAGCCAGGGACTATCGGAGACCCAGTACTTC. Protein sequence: CASSQGLSETQYF.

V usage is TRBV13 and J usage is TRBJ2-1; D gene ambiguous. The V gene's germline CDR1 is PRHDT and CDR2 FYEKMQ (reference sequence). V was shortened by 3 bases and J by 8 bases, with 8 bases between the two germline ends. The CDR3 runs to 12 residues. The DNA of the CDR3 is TGTGCCAGCAGCTTCAAAGTTGATGAGCAGTTCTTC. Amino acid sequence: CASSFKVDEQFF.